Following are 16 T cell receptor beta chains from one sample sequenced in a study of blood T cell repertoires in COVID-19. Sequenced by immunoSEQ multiplex PCR; TCRdb stores in-frame clones only, minus some. The sample includes 25,000 to 35,000 clones, around 90% of them seen just once. Sequencing input: peripheral blood. These receptors originate from a man aged 55 to 70 with COVID-19, enrolled during active disease.

V and J are TRBV27 and TRBJ2-1; D possibly corresponds to TRBD1 (6 bases). The CDR3 is 13 residues long. V lost 5 bases, J lost 7 bases, and 12 bases lay in between. Germline V gene sequence: CDR1 MNHEY, CDR2 SMNVEV (reference sequence). The CDR3 loop is CASSLGQSNEQFF. CDR3 DNA sequence: TGTGCCAGCAGTCTAGGACAGTCAAATGAGCAGTTCTTC.

The rearrangement uses TRBV11-2 and TRBJ2-7, with a possible D match to TRBD1 (5 bases). V lost 2 bases and J 2 bases, leaving 16 bases between the germline ends. Germline CDR1 reads SGHAT; CDR2 reads FQNNGV. The CDR3 is 16 residues long. CDR3 DNA sequence: TGTGCCAGCAGCTTACGATTATCGACAGATACCTACGAGCAGTACTTC. Its protein product is CASSLRLSTDTYEQYF.

The CDR3 region is CASSPGGLADYNEQFF. CDR3 nucleotide sequence: TGTGCCAGCAGCCCGGGGGGACTAGCGGATTACAATGAGCAGTTCTTC. The chain links TRBV5-4 to TRBJ2-1, with 11 bases matching TRBD2. The V gene end was trimmed by 4 bases and the J gene end by 4 bases; junction bases not matched to a gene: 7. The CDR3 spans 16 residues. Germline V gene data show CDR1 as SGHNT and CDR2 as YYREEE (reference sequence).

J is TRBJ1-2 and V is TRBV28; 10 nucleotides line up with TRBD1. Trimming removed 6 bases from V and 10 bases from J; junction bases left unmatched: 8. This CDR3 spans 13 amino acids. Germline values: CDR1 MDHEN, CDR2 SYDVKM. CDR3 coding DNA: TGTGCCAGCAGACCCGGGACAGGGGATCTCTACACCTTC. It specifies CASRPGTGDLYTF.

This clone was seen a single time. The CDR3 nucleotides read TGTGCCAGCAGTCCAGGGGTAGAAAACACCATATATTTT. This encodes CASSPGVENTIYF. The chain couples TRBV12-3 or TRBV12-4 to TRBJ1-3; D is possibly TRBD1 (6 bases). V was cut by 5 bases and J by 6 bases, with 11 bases left in between. CDR3 length: 13 amino acids.

This chain links TRBV9 with TRBJ2-1; 14 bases agree with TRBD2. Germline loops: CDR1 SGDLS, CDR2 YYNGEE. The CDR3 has 16 amino acids. V shed 3 bases, J shed 9 bases, and the junction held 8 bases outside the gene matches. For the CDR3, the DNA is TGTGCCAGCAGCGAAACTCCGGGACTAGCGGGAGTTGAGCAGTTCTTC. This gives the protein CASSETPGLAGVEQFF.

CDR3 residues: CASSLLIQSGNTIYF. CDR3 bases: TGTGCCAGCAGCCTCCTCATCCAGTCTGGAAACACCATATATTTT. The rearrangement links TRBV2 to TRBJ1-3; D not certain. The CDR3 has 15 residues. Germline values: CDR1 SNHLY, CDR2 FYNNEI. The germline V and J ends were trimmed by 6 bases and 1 base, with 13 bases remaining between them.

This clone was observed a single time. This rearrangement joins TRBV5-6 to TRBJ2-3; D possibly corresponds to TRBD2 (5 bases). Trimming took off 2 bases at V and 4 bases at J, with 14 bases between the two ends. From germline, CDR1 is SGHDT and CDR2 YYEEEE. The CDR3 extends over 15 amino acids. CDR3 residues: CASSLYTSGSDTQYF. The CDR3 region has the DNA TGTGCCAGCAGCTTATATACTAGTGGGTCAGATACGCAGTATTTT. The whole variable domain, remainder taken from reference TRBV5-6 and TRBJ2-3, is DAGVTQSPTHLIKTRGQQVTLRCSPKSGHDTVSWYQQALGQGPQFIFQYYEEEERQRGNFPDRFSGHQFPNYSSELNVNALLLGDSALYLCASSLYTSGSDTQYFGPGTRLTVL.

This rearrangement joins TRBV9 to TRBJ1-1; D is undetermined. V was trimmed by 3 bases and J by 4 bases, leaving 10 bases between them. The germline CDR1 and CDR2 sequences are SGDLS and YYNGEE. The CDR3 spans 13 residues. This CDR3 reads CASSAEGTTEAFF. As DNA, the CDR3 is TGTGCCAGCAGCGCCGAGGGTACCACTGAAGCTTTCTTT.

The V call is TRBV3-1 (or the pseudogene TRBV3-2), the J call TRBJ1-2, with unresolved D. The CDR3 consists of 14 residues. Germline CDR1 LGHDT, CDR2 YNNKEL (reference sequence). Trimming left V 4 bases short and J 7 bases short, with 16 bases between. In nucleotides, the CDR3 is TGTGCCAGCAGCCCCCGGGAGATCCGCCTTGGCTACACCTTC. Its protein is CASSPREIRLGYTF.

J is TRBJ2-5 and V is TRBV10-1, with 13 bases fitting TRBD2. V shed 4 bases and J 5 bases; nucleotides not matched to a gene: 4. Germline CDR1 WNHNN, CDR2 SYGVQD (reference sequence). CDR3 length: 15 residues. CDR3 in amino acids: CASSGLAGGRETQYF. In nucleotides, the CDR3 is TGCGCCAGCAGTGGACTAGCGGGGGGCCGGGAGACCCAGTACTTC.

V and J are TRBV4-1 and TRBJ2-1; 9 positions match TRBD2. Germline CDR1 and CDR2: MGHRA and YSYEKL. The ends lost 3 bases at V and 3 bases at J; junction bases unmatched: 12. The CDR3 runs 18 residues. CDR3 sequence (DNA): TGCGCCAGCAGCCAGGTGGGGGATTTAGCGGGAGACTACAATGAGCAGTTCTTC. It is translated as CASSQVGDLAGDYNEQFF.

The rearrangement uses TRBV9 and TRBJ2-3; the D gene is possibly TRBD1 (5 bases). The V end lost 3 bases, the J end lost 3 bases, and 14 bases lay between the germline ends. Germline CDR1 is SGDLS and CDR2 is YYNGEE. The CDR3 has 15 residues. CDR3 in amino acids: CASSGPRDGTDTQYF. CDR3 nucleotides: TGTGCCAGCAGCGGACCCAGGGATGGGACAGATACGCAGTATTTT.

This sequence joins TRBV11-3 and TRBJ2-5; TRBD2 might be the D (6 bases). The CDR3 spans 13 residues. From germline, CDR1 is SGHNT and CDR2 YENEEA. Trimming shortened V by 7 bases and J by 5 bases, and 14 bases separated the two germline ends. The CDR3 DNA follows: TGTGCCAGCAAGGAGGGAGCAGGGGAGACCCAGTACTTC. Protein sequence: CASKEGAGETQYF.

This sequence joins TRBV6-6 and TRBJ2-3, with D possibly matching TRBD2 (5 bases). The length of the CDR3 is 14 residues. Between the trimmed V and J ends, which lost 2 bases and 4 bases, there was a span of 10 bases. The germline V gene encodes CDR1 MNHNY and CDR2 SVGAGI (reference sequence). The CDR3 loop is CASSYLFGADTQYF. DNA of the CDR3: TGTGCCAGCAGTTACCTATTCGGGGCAGATACGCAGTATTTT.

The chain uses TRBV19 and TRBJ1-5; no clear D gene. CDR3 size: 16 residues. Per the germline V gene, CDR1 is LNHDA and CDR2 is SQIVND (reference sequence). Trimming removed 3 bases from V and 0 bases from J, with 12 bases in between. CDR3 protein: CASSINGGYSNQPQHF. As DNA, the CDR3 is TGTGCCAGTAGTATTAACGGAGGGTATAGCAATCAGCCCCAGCATTTT.